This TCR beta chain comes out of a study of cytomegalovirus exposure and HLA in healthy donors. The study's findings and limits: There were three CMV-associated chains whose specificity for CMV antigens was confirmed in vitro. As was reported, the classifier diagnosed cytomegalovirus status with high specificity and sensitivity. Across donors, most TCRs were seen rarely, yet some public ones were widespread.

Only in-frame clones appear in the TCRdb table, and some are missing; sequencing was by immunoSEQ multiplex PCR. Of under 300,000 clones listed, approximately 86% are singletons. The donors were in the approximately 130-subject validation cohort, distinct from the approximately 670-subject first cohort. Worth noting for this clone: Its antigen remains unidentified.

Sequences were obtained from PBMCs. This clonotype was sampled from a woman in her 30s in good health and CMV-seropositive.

The CDR3 reads CASSYYLGAEAFF. CDR3 in DNA: TGTGCCAGCAGTTACTATTTGGGCGCTGAAGCTTTCTTT. The chain links TRBV6-5 to TRBJ1-1, with D unclear. The CDR3 runs to 13 residues. The V end was cut by 1 base, the J end by 6 bases, with 9 bases between. CDR1 is MNHEY, CDR2 SVGAGI, per germline.